Listed below are T cell receptor beta chains from one sample, sequenced in a study of T cell responses to AZD1222 COVID-19 vaccine. Profiling relied on immunoSEQ multiplex PCR, and the TCRdb table lists in-frame clones only, not all of them. The table records approximately 200,000 clones, approximately 94% of them present only once. The starting material was peripheral blood, obtained on day 0 of AZD1222 vaccination. These TCRs come from an adult in good health. Each CDR3 is given without its conserved first and last residue.

CDR3	J	V
ASSVSGPGDQPQH	TRBJ1-5	TRBV19
ASLIGGPGNTIY	TRBJ1-3	TRBV28
ASSPRGGLVSPLH	TRBJ1-6	TRBV28
ASSSATDTQY	TRBJ2-3	TRBV6-5
ASSEGRVSSPLH	TRBJ1-6	TRBV2
ASSLMWGTDTQY	TRBJ2-3	TRBV6-5
ASSVQGTGANVLT	TRBJ2-6	TRBV6-5
ATGTGGPGYT	TRBJ1-2	TRBV28
ASRPTGPGNQPQH	TRBJ1-5	TRBV28
ASFLQGLLDTQY	TRBJ2-3	TRBV7-8
ATSDPRYNTEAF	TRBJ1-1	TRBV24-1
ASSFSRAYEQY	TRBJ2-7	TRBV5-4
ASSLVPPRVGEKLF	TRBJ1-4	TRBV27
ASSRTGVGEQY	TRBJ2-7	TRBV28
ASSPRVGARTSTDTQY	TRBJ2-3	TRBV5-1
ASNPGGGGRYEQY	TRBJ2-7	TRBV27
ASSVAGTRTFPGANVLT	TRBJ2-6	TRBV9
GTWQMNTEAF	TRBJ1-1	TRBV28
ASVAESTDTQY	TRBJ2-3	TRBV7-3
ASSTRSNPGSSYEQY	TRBJ2-7	TRBV27
ASSRGNGYT	TRBJ1-2	TRBV27
ATSDRREGRVITDTQY	TRBJ2-3	TRBV24-1
SGGLGWTEAF	TRBJ1-1	TRBV29-1
ASKLRWGREKLF	TRBJ1-4	TRBV27
ASSIVPLRSGQVEQY	TRBJ2-7	TRBV19
ASSETRDRGEQY	TRBJ2-7	TRBV6-1
ASSLLPMNTEAF	TRBJ1-1	TRBV5-1
ASSYVTSGRETQY	TRBJ2-5	TRBV6-2/TRBV6-3
AKGDTTYEQY	TRBJ2-7	TRBV19
ASSIVGQGTEKLF	TRBJ1-4	TRBV19
ASSLAGDIQETQY	TRBJ2-5	TRBV5-1
ASSAGTSGEGETQY	TRBJ2-5	TRBV9
ASRRDSFSGANVLT	TRBJ2-6	TRBV5-1
ASSPTSGSSETQY	TRBJ2-5	TRBV5-6
ASSPGQGMTGELF	TRBJ2-2	TRBV27
ASSSGLGKTQY	TRBJ2-5	TRBV27